The clone carrying this T cell receptor beta chain was counted between two and nine times. No antigen is known for it. The data stem from a study of early T cells in non-severe SARS-CoV-2 infection. Study as a whole: Chains from this unsorted whole-blood bulk RNA could not be paired.

As part of library construction, unique molecular identifiers were attached to individual cDNA molecules. TCRdb re-derived calls from the 5' RACE reads in MiXCR, one entry per CDR3 protein. The table has 55,000 to 75,000 distinct CDR3 sequences, about 12% seen once; the top ten hold about 3.9%. Study-wide results and limits: The matching step, a VDJdb search, favored anti-spike CD8 responses and missed private and CD4 specificities.

The CDR3 is 15 amino acids. With 4 bases clipped from V and 2 bases from J, the junction kept 5 bases outside the gene matches. V is TRBV12-3 or TRBV12-4 and J is TRBJ2-7; TRBD2 agrees at 10 bases. The receptor was derived from an adult who was a healthcare worker with PCR-confirmed SARS-CoV-2 infection or an uninfected control (not recorded which). Sequencing was performed on whole blood. DNA for the CDR3: TGTGCCAGCAGTTCTGGCGGGACTAGCGCCTACGAGCAGTACTTC. It translates to CASSSGGTSAYEQYF.